This passage covers 21 T cell receptor beta chains from one sample sequenced in a study of blood T cells in healthy people across ages (dated by TCRdb to 2015 to 2017). The protocol used for the library was 5' RACE. The instrument was an Illumina HiSeq 2500. The second PCR ran for roughly 7 to 11 cycles and used a J-beta primer mix along with a sample-barcoded 5' primer. Starting from the raw public reads, TCRdb applied fastp trimming at Q25, assembled clones with MiXCR and retained in-frame beta chains. Rows are unified per CDR3 protein, each entry keeping the most common DNA and genes. Recorded for this sample are about 720,000 distinct CDR3 sequences; about 20% of them occurred a single time. Jointly, the top ten make up 20% to 25% of the sample. The sample taken for sequencing was blood. The receptors shown here come from a man aged 70 or older in good health.

This clonotype was detected once. The chain is built from TRBV7-9 and TRBJ2-4; weak D call: TRBD2 (5 bases). The ends were cut back, 0 bases at V and 0 bases at J, with 9 bases in the middle. CDR1 and CDR2 (germline): SEHNR, FQNEAQ (reference sequence). CDR3 size: 16 residues. The CDR3 sequence: CASSLALAVAKNIQYF. The CDR3 DNA is TGTGCCAGCAGCTTAGCGCTAGCAGTAGCCAAAAACATTCAGTACTTC.

This clonotype is a singleton in its sample. The chain combines TRBV20-1 with TRBJ2-1, with D perhaps TRBD2 (6 bases). V was clipped by 1 base and J by 9 bases, with 13 bases between them. The CDR3 loop spans 13 amino acids. Germline assignment: CDR1 DFQATT and CDR2 SNEGSKA (reference sequence). The CDR3 loop reads CSARVVGRGEQFF. CDR3 sequence (DNA): TGCAGTGCTAGAGTGGTAGGGCGGGGTGAGCAGTTCTTC.

The genes are TRBV5-1 and TRBJ2-7; no clear D. TRBJ2-5 matches the DNA end more closely, so the J call is doubtful. CDR1 and CDR2 (germline): SGHRS, YFSETQ. The CDR3 contains 13 residues. CDR3 amino acids: CASSLDTKGTQYF. CDR3 bases: TGCGCCAGCAGTCTGGATACTAAAGGGACCCAGTACTTC.

The chain is built from TRBV20-1 and TRBJ1-4, with D possibly being TRBD1 (6 bases). The V gene's germline CDR1 is DFQATT and CDR2 SNEGSKA (reference sequence). Trimming shortened V by 0 bases and J by 6 bases, and 14 bases separated the two germline ends. This CDR3 contains 15 residues. CDR3 DNA: TGCAGTGCTAGAGATGCCCGGGGGGCTGATGAAAAACTGTTTTTT. It encodes CSARDARGADEKLFF.

V gene TRBV12-3 or TRBV12-4 combines with J gene TRBJ2-7, with TRBD2 matching over 10 bases. CDR3 length: 13 amino acids. The V gene end was trimmed by 3 bases and the J gene end by 5 bases; junction bases not matched to a gene: 1. CDR3 residues: CASSFLAGDEQYF. In nucleotides, the CDR3 is TGTGCCAGCAGTTTCCTAGCGGGAGACGAGCAGTACTTC.

The chain is built from TRBV9 and TRBJ2-1; no clear D. Trimming shortened V by 6 bases and J by 8 bases, and 12 bases separated the two germline ends. This CDR3 contains 12 residues. The germline CDR1 and CDR2 sequences are SGDLS and YYNGEE. CDR3 in DNA: TGTGCCAGCAACTCTAAAAAGGATGAGCAGTTCTTC. Translation gives CASNSKKDEQFF.

V and J are TRBV18 and TRBJ2-1; 7 positions match TRBD1. V gave up 0 bases and J gave up 5 bases; unmatched junction bases: 4. The CDR3 is made up of 15 amino acids. CDR1 is KGHSH, CDR2 LQKENI, per germline. The CDR3 bases are TGTGCCAGCTCACCACCGGGACAGCATCACAATGAGCAGTTCTTC. Amino acid sequence: CASSPPGQHHNEQFF.

This clonotype was counted only a few times. The V gene is TRBV5-5, the J gene TRBJ2-2, with TRBD1 matching over 8 bases. J lost 0 bases, V lost 4 bases, and 2 bases had no gene match. This CDR3 has 15 residues. Germline CDR1 and CDR2: SGHKS and YYEKEE (reference sequence). CDR3 amino acids: CASSGTGSNTGELFF. In nucleotides, the CDR3 is TGTGCCAGCAGCGGGACAGGTTCGAACACCGGGGAGCTGTTTTTT.

The chain links TRBV4-3 to TRBJ2-5; the match to TRBD2 covers 7 bases. The CDR3 is made up of 15 amino acids. Germline lookup yields CDR1 LGHNA and CDR2 YSLEER. The V and J ends lost 1 base and 5 bases, in that order; junction bases with no gene match: 7. CDR3 sequence: CASSQVGLGGETQYF. CDR3 coding DNA: TGCGCCAGCAGCCAAGTGGGTTTGGGAGGGGAGACCCAGTACTTC.

V is TRBV20-1 and J is TRBJ2-5; D is uncertain. The V gene lost 1 base and the J gene lost 4 bases, with 10 bases spanning the gap. CDR3 length: 13 amino acids. The V gene's germline CDR1 is DFQATT and CDR2 SNEGSKA (reference sequence). CDR3 sequence reads: CSARAPSRETQYF. The CDR3 bases are TGCAGTGCTAGAGCCCCCAGTAGAGAGACCCAGTACTTC.

The rearrangement joins TRBV11-2 to TRBJ2-3; the D gene could be TRBD1 or TRBD2 (5 bases each). Germline values: CDR1 SGHAT, CDR2 FQNNGV. Between the trimmed V and J ends, which lost 5 bases and 6 bases, there was a span of 15 bases. The CDR3 covers 14 residues. This CDR3 is CASSPGPRIDTQYF. CDR3 in DNA: TGTGCCAGCAGCCCGGGACCGAGGATCGATACGCAGTATTTT. The full variable domain, completed using reference TRBV11-2 and TRBJ2-3, is EAGVAQSPRYKIIEKRQSVAFWCNPISGHATLYWYQQILGQGPKLLIQFQNNGVVDDSQLPKDRFSAERLKGVDSTLKIQPAKLEDSAVYLCASSPGPRIDTQYFGPGTRLTVL.

This clonotype was found a few times. CDR3: CSAGGSSGNTIYF. DNA of the CDR3: TGCAGCGCCGGGGGAAGCTCTGGAAACACCATATATTTT. The genes are TRBV29-1 and TRBJ1-3; possible D gene TRBD1, 5 bases. The V end lost 7 bases, the J end lost 0 bases, and 10 bases lay between the germline ends. This CDR3 has 13 amino acids. Germline V gives CDR1 SQVTM, CDR2 ANQGSEA.

This clonotype has only a few counts. The J gene is TRBJ2-3, the V gene TRBV4-2; D unresolved. Germline V CDR1 and CDR2: LGHNA, YNFKEQ. V lost 5 bases to trimming and J lost 0 bases, with 24 bases between them. The CDR3 contains 19 residues. The CDR3 here is CASSVRRTSPDISTDTQYF. The CDR3, as DNA: TGTGCCAGCAGCGTACGACGTACAAGCCCTGACATTAGCACAGATACGCAGTATTTT.

This clonotype was seen a few times. V gene TRBV20-1 combines with J gene TRBJ2-7; either TRBD1 or TRBD2 may supply D (5 bases each). TRBJ2-5 matches the DNA end more closely, so the J call is doubtful. The CDR3 runs 12 residues. Germline values: CDR1 DFQATT, CDR2 SNEGSKA (reference sequence). The CDR3 region has the DNA TGCAGTGCAGCCCCGGGACCCAGGACCCAGTACTTC. As protein: CSAAPGPRTQYF.

There are a few counts of this clonotype. The rearrangement uses TRBV5-1 and TRBJ2-1; 14 bases agree with TRBD2. The CDR3 is 15 amino acids. V was pared by 4 bases and J by 9 bases, with 6 bases of the junction left unmatched. Germline CDR1 SGHRS, CDR2 YFSETQ. CDR3 in DNA: TGCGCCAGCAGCGGGACTAGCGGGAGAGGTCTTGAGCAGTTCTTC. Protein: CASSGTSGRGLEQFF.

This clonotype was seen more than once but under ten times. The chain carries TRBV20-1 and TRBJ1-1; 8 bases match TRBD1. CDR3 size: 14 residues. Looked up from germline, CDR1 is DFQATT and CDR2 is SNEGSKA (reference sequence). V lost 1 base to trimming and J lost 1 base; unmatched junction nucleotides: 2. The CDR3 DNA reads as TGCAGTGCTAGAGCCGGGACAGGGAACACTGAAGCTTTCTTT. This gives the protein CSARAGTGNTEAFF.

This chain uses TRBV3-1 with TRBJ2-7, with D perhaps matching TRBD1 or TRBD2 (5 bases each). The J call may be mistaken, given a closer DNA end match to TRBJ2-1. This CDR3 region has 14 residues. Per the germline V gene, CDR1 is LGHDT and CDR2 is YNNKEL (reference sequence). CDR3 in DNA: TGTGCCAGCAACCCAAGAAATAGAGGGGATGAGCAGTTCTTC. Translation gives CASNPRNRGDEQFF.

There are a few counts of this clonotype. J is TRBJ2-3 and V is TRBV7-8, with 12 bases identical to TRBD2. CDR3 length equals 17 residues. V trimming: 4 bases; J trimming: 3 bases; junction bases outside the gene matches: 8. Looked up from germline, CDR1 is SGHVS and CDR2 is FQNEAQ. In nucleotides, the CDR3 is TGTGCCAGCAGCTCCTTTCCTAGCGGGAGGGTAACAGATACGCAGTATTTT. Translated, it gives CASSSFPSGRVTDTQYF.

J is TRBJ2-1 and V is TRBV9; the match to TRBD2 covers 7 bases. The CDR3 totals 16 residues. Trimming took 3 bases from V and 3 from J; bases not matched to a gene: 9. Per the germline V gene, CDR1 is SGDLS and CDR2 is YYNGEE. The CDR3 loop reads CASSEGASGIYNEQFF. The CDR3, as DNA: TGTGCCAGCAGCGAGGGAGCCAGCGGGATCTACAATGAGCAGTTCTTC.

This clonotype occurred a few times. J is TRBJ1-1 and V is TRBV5-1, with 8 bases lining up with TRBD1. There are 15 residues in the CDR3. J gave up 10 bases and V 2 bases, and 13 bases lay outside the gene matches. In germline, CDR1 is SGHRS, CDR2 YFSETQ. The CDR3 sequence is CASSFQQRQGRAAFF. The CDR3 DNA follows: TGCGCCAGCAGCTTTCAACAAAGACAGGGGAGGGCAGCTTTCTTT.

This clonotype occurred a few times. The rearrangement uses TRBV14 and TRBJ2-3; D call uncertain. In germline, CDR1 is SGHDN, CDR2 FVKESK. This CDR3 contains 13 residues. Trimming cost V 0 bases and J 5 bases, with 6 bases left between them. CDR3 in amino acids: CASSQENRDTQYF. In nucleotides, the CDR3 is TGTGCCAGCAGCCAAGAAAATAGAGATACGCAGTATTTT.